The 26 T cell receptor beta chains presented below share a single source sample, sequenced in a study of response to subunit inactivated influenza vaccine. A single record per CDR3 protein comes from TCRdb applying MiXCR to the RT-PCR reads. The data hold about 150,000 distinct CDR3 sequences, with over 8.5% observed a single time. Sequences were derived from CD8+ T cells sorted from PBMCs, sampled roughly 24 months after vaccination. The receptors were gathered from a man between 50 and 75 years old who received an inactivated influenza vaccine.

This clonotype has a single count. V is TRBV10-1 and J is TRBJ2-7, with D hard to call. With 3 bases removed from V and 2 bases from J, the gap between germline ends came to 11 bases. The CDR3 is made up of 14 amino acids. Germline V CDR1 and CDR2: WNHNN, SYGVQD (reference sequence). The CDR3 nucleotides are TGCGCCAGCAGTGACACCGGCAGCACCTACGAGCAGTACTTC. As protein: CASSDTGSTYEQYF.

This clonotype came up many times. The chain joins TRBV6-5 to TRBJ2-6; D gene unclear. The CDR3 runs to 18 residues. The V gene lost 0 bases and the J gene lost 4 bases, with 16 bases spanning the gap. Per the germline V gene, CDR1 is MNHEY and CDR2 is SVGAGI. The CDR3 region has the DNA TGTGCCAGCAGTTACTCAATCGACACCCCGCAAGGGGCCAACGTCCTGACTTTC. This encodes CASSYSIDTPQGANVLTF.

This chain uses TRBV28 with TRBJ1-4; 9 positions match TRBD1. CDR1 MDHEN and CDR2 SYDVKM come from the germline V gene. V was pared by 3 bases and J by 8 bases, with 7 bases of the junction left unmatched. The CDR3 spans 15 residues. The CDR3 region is CASSFWDRVKEKLFF. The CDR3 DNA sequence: TGTGCCAGCAGTTTTTGGGACAGGGTGAAAGAAAAACTGTTTTTT.

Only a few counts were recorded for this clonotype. The CDR3 DNA follows: TGCGCCAGCAGCCAAGGACAGGGGAACACCGGGGAGCTGTTTTTT. It encodes CASSQGQGNTGELFF. The chain couples TRBV4-3 to TRBJ2-2; 7 bases map to TRBD1. The CDR3 has 15 residues. Germline V CDR1 and CDR2: LGHNA, YSLEER. After removal of 1 base from V and 1 base from J, the junction contained 0 bases not matched to a gene.

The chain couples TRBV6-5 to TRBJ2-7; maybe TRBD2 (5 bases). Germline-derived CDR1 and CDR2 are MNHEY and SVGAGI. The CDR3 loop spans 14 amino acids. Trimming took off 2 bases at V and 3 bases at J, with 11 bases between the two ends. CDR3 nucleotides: TGTGCCAGCAGTTACGAGGGCAGATACTACGAGCAGTACTTC. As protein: CASSYEGRYYEQYF.

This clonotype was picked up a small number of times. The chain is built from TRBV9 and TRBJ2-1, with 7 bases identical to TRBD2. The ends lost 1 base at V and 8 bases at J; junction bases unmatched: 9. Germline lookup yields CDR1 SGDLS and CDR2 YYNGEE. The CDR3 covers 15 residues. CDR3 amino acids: CASSVWEGREDEQFF. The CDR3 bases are TGTGCCAGCAGCGTATGGGAGGGCCGCGAGGATGAGCAGTTCTTC.

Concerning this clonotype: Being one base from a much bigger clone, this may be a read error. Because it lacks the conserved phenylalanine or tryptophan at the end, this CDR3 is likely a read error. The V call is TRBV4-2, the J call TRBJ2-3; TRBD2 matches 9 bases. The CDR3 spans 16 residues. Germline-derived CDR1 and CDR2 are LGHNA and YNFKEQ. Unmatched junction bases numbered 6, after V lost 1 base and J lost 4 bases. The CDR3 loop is CASSQGVSGSSDTQYL. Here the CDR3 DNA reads TGTGCCAGCAGCCAAGGGGTTAGCGGGAGTTCAGATACGCAGTATCTT.

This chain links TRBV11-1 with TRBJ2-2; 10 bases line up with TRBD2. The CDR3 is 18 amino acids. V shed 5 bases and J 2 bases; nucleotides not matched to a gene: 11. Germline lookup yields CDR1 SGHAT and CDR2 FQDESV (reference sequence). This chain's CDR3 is CASSPSLSSGGNTGELFF. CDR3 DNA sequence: TGTGCCAGCAGCCCCTCGCTGTCTAGCGGGGGTAACACCGGGGAGCTGTTTTTT. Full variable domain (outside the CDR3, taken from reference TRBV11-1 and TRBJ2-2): EAEVAQSPRYKITEKSQAVAFWCDPISGHATLYWYRQILGQGPELLVQFQDESVVDDSQLPKDRFSAERLKGVDSTLKIQPAELGDSAMYLCASSPSLSSGGNTGELFFGEGSRLTVL.

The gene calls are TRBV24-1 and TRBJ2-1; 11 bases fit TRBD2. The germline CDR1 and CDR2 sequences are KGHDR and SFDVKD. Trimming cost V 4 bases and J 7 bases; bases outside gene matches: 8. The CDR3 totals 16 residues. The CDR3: CATSDPTSGSWNEQFF. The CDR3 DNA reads TGTGCCACCAGTGACCCAACTAGCGGGAGTTGGAATGAGCAGTTCTTC.

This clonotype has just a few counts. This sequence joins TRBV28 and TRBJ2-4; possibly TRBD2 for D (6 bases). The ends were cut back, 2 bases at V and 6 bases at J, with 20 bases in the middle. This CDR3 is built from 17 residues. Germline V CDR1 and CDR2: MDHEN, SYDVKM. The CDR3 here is CASSLRDLTLGGNIQYF. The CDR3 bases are TGTGCCAGCAGTTTAAGGGACCTCACCCTGGGGGGAAACATTCAGTACTTC.

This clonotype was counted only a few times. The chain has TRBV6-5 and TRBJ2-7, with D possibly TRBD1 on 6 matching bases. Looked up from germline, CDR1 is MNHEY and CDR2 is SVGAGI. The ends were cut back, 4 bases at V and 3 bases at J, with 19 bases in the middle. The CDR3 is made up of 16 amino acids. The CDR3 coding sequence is TGTGCCAGCAGTTCCTCTCGCGCAGGGGCCCTCTACGAGCAGTACTTC. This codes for CASSSSRAGALYEQYF.

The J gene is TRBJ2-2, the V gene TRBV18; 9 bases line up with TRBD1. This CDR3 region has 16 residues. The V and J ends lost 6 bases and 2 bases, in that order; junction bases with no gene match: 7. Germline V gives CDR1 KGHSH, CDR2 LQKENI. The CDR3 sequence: CASSPKDRGNTGELFF. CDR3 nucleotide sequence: TGTGCCAGCTCGCCGAAGGACAGGGGAAACACCGGGGAGCTGTTTTTT.

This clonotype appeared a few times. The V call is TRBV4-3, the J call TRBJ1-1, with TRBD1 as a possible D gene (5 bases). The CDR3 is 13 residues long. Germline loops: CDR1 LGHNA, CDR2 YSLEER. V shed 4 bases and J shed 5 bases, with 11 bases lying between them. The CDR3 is CASSPGGVTEAFF. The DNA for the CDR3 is TGCGCCAGCAGCCCGGGAGGGGTGACTGAAGCTTTCTTT.

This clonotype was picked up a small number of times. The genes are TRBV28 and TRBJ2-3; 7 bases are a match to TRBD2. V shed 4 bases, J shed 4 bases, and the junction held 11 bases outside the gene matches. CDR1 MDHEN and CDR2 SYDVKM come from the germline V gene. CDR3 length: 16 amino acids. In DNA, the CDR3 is TGTGCCAGCAGTTCCCCCTGGGAGGGGCGTTCAGATACGCAGTATTTT. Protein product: CASSSPWEGRSDTQYF.

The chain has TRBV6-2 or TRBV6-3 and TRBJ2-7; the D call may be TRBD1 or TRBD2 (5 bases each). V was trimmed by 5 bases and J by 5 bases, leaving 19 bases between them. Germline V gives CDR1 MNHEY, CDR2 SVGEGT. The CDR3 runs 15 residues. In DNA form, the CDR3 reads TGTGCCAGCAGTGTCGGGACCCGTGGCAGGGACGAGCAGTACTTC. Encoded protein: CASSVGTRGRDEQYF.

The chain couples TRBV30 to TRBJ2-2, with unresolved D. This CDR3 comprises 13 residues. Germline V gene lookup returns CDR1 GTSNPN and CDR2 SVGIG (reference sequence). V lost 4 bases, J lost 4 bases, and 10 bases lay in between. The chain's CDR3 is CAWMVKGTGELFF. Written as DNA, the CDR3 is TGTGCCTGGATGGTGAAGGGCACCGGGGAGCTGTTTTTT.

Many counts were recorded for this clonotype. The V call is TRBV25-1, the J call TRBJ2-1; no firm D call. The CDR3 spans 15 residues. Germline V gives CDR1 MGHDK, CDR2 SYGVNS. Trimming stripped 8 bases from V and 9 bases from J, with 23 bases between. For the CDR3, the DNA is TGTGCCAGCCCCCCTCTAGAAACGACCAAGGGTGAGCAGTTCTTC. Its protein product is CASPPLETTKGEQFF.

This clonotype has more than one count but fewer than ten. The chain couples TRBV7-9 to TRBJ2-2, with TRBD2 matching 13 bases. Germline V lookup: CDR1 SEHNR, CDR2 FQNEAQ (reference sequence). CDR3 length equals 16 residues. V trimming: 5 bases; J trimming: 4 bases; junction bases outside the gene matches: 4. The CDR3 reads CASSPTSGGSTGELFF. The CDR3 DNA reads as TGTGCCAGCAGCCCGACTAGCGGGGGGTCCACCGGGGAGCTGTTTTTT.

The CDR3 here is CASSLPTGSQPQHF. The CDR3 DNA follows: TGTGCCAGCAGCCTTCCAACAGGGAGTCAGCCCCAGCATTTT. V is TRBV12-3 or TRBV12-4 and J is TRBJ1-5; D perhaps matches TRBD1 (6 bases). The CDR3 sequence is 14 residues long. The ends were cut back, 6 bases at V and 6 bases at J, with 15 bases in the middle.

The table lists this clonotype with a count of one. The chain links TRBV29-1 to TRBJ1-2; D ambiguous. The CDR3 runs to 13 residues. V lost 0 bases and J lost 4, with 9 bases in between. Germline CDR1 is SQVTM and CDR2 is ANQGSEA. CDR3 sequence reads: CSVEESRIYGYTF. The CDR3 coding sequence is TGCAGCGTTGAAGAATCGCGGATCTATGGCTACACCTTC.

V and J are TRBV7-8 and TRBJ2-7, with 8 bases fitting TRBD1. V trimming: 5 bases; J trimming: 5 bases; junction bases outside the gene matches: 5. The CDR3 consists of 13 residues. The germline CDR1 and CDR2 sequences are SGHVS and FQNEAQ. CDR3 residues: CASSHGTGDEQYF. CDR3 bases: TGTGCCAGCAGCCACGGGACAGGAGACGAGCAGTACTTC.

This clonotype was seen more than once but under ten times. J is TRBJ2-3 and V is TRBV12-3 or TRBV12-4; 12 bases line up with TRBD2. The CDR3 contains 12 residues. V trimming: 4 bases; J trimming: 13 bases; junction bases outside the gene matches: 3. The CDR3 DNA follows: TGTGCCAGCAGTTCCCTAGCGGGGGGGGAGTATTTT. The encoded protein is CASSSLAGGEYF.

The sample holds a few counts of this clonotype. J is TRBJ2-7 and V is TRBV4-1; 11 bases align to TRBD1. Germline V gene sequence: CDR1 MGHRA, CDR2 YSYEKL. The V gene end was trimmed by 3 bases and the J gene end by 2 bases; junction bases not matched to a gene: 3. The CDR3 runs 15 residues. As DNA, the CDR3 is TGCGCCAGCAGCCAGGGGACAGGGGGTACCTACGAGCAGTACTTC. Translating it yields CASSQGTGGTYEQYF.

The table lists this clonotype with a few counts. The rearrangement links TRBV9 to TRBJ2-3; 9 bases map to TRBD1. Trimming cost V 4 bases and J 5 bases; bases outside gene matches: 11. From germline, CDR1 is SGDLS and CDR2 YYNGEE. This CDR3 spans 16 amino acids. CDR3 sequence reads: CASSPTRTGVEDTQYF. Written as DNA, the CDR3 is TGTGCCAGCAGCCCGACTAGGACAGGGGTTGAAGATACGCAGTATTTT.

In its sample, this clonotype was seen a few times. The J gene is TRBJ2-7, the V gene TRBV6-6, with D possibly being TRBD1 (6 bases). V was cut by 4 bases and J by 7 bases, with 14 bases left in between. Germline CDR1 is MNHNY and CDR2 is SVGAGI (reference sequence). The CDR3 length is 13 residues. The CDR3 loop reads CASSSTGRREQYF. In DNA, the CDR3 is TGTGCCAGCAGTTCCACAGGGAGAAGGGAGCAGTACTTC.

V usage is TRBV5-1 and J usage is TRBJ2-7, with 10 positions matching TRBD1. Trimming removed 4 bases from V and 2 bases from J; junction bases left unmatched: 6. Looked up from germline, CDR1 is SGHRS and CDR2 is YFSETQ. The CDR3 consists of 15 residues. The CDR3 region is CASSPGQGPTYEQYF. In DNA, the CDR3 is TGCGCCAGCAGCCCGGGACAGGGGCCCACCTACGAGCAGTACTTC. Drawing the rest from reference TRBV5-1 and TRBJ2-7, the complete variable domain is KAGVTQTPRYLIKTRGQQVTLSCSPISGHRSVSWYQQTPGQGLQFLFEYFSETQRNKGNFPGRFSGRQFSNSRSEMNVSTLELGDSALYLCASSPGQGPTYEQYFGPGTRLTVT.